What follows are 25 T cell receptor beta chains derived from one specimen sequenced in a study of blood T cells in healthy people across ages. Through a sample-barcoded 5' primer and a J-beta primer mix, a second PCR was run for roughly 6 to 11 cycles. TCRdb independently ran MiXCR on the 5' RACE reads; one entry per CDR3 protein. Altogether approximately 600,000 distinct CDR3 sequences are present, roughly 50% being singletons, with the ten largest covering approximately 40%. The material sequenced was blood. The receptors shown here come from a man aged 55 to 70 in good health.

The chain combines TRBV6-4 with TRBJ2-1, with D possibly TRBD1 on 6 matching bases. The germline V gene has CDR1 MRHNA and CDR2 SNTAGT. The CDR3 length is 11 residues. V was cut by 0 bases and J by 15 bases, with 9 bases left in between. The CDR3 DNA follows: TGTGCCAGCAGTGACTCAAGGGGGTTGTTCTTC. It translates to CASSDSRGLFF.

The DNA for the CDR3 is TGCAGTGCTAGAGATGGAGGGACAGGGTCACCGGAGGCCCAGTACTTC. Amino acids: CSARDGGTGSPEAQYF. The gene calls are TRBV20-1 and TRBJ2-5, with 9 bases identical to TRBD1. Germline V gene data show CDR1 as DFQATT and CDR2 as SNEGSKA (reference sequence). V shed 0 bases and J 9 bases; nucleotides not matched to a gene: 14. The length of the CDR3 is 16 residues.

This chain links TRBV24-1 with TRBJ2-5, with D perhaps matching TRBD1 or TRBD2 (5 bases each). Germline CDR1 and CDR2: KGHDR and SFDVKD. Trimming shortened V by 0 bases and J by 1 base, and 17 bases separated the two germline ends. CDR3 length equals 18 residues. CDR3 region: CATSDLLRGPAFQETQYF. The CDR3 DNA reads TGTGCCACCAGTGATTTGCTTCGGGGCCCAGCTTTCCAAGAGACCCAGTACTTC.

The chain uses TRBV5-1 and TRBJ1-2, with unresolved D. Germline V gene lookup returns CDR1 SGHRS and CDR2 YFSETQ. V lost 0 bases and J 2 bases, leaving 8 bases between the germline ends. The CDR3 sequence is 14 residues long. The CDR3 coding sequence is TGCGCCAGCAGCTTGGAGGCCGGGAACTATGGCTACACCTTC. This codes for CASSLEAGNYGYTF.

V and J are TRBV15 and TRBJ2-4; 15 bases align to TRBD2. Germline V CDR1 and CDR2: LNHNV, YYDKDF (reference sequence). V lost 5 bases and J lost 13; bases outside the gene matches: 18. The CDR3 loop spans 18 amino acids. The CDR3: CATSVPGLAGGVRNEQYF. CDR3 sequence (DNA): TGTGCCACCAGCGTCCCGGGACTAGCGGGGGGTGTTAGAAATGAGCAGTACTTC.

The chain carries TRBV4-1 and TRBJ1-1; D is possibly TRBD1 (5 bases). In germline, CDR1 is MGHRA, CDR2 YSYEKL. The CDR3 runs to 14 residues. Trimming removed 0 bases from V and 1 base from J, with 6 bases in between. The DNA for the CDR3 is TGCGCCAGCAGCCAAGACCAGGGGAACACTGAAGCTTTCTTT. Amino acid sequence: CASSQDQGNTEAFF.

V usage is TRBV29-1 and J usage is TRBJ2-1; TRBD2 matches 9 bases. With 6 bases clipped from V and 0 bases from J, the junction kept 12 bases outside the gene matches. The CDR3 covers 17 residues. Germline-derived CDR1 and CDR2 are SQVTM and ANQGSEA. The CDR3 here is CSVTPSSGAYSYNEQFF. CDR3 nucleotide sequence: TGCAGCGTGACCCCCTCTAGCGGGGCCTACTCCTACAATGAGCAGTTCTTC.

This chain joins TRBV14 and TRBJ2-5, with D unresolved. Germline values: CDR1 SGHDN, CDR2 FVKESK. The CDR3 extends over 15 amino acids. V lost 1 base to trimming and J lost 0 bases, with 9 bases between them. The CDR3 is CASSQVGIYQETQYF. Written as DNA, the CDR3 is TGTGCCAGCAGCCAAGTGGGTATCTACCAAGAGACCCAGTACTTC.

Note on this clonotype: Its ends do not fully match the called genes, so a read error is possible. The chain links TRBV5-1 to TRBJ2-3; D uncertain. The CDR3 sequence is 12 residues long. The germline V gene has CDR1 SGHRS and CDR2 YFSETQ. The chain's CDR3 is CVSSLPADTQYF. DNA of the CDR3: TGCGTCAGCAGCTTACCCGCAGATACGCAGTATTTT.

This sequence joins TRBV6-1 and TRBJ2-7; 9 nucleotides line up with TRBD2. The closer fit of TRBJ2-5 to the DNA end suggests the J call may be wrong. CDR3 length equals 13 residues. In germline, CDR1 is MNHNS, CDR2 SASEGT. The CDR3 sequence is CASSSSGEQTQYF. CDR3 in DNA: TGTGCCAGCAGTTCTAGCGGGGAACAGACCCAGTACTTC.

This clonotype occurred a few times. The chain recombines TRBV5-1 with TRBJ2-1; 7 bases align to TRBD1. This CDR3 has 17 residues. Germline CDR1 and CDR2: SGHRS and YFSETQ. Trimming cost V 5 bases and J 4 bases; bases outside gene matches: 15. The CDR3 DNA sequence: TGCGCCAGCAGGCAGCTCAAGGGGGCCCCCTCTTACAATGAGCAGTTCTTC. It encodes CASRQLKGAPSYNEQFF.

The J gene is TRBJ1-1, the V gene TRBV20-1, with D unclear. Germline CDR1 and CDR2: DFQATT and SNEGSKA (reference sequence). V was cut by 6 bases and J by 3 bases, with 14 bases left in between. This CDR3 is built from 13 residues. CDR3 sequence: CSASPAGYTEAFF. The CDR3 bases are TGCAGTGCCTCGCCTGCGGGATACACTGAAGCTTTCTTT.

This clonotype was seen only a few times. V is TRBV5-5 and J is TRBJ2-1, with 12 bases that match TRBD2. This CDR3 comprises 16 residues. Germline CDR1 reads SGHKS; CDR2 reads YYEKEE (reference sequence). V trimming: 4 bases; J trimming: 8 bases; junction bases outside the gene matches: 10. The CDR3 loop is CASSVTSGGILDEQFF. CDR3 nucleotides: TGTGCCAGCAGCGTAACTAGCGGGGGGATTCTGGATGAGCAGTTCTTC.

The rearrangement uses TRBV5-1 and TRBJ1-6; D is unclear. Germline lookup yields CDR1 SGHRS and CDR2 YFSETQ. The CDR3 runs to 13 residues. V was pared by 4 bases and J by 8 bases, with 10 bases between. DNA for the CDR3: TGCGCCAGCAGCGCGTTGAGTCATTCACCCCTCCACTTT. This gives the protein CASSALSHSPLHF.

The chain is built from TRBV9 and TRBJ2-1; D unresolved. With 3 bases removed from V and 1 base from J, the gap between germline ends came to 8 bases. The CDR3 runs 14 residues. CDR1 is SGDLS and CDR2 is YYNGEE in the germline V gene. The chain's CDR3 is CASSARPSYNEQFF. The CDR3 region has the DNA TGTGCCAGCAGCGCACGTCCTTCCTACAATGAGCAGTTCTTC. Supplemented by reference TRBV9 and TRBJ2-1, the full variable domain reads DSGVTQTPKHLITATGQRVTLRCSPRSGDLSVYWYQQSLDQGLQFLIQYYNGEERAKGNILERFSAQQFPDLHSELNLSSLELGDSALYFCASSARPSYNEQFFGPGTRLTVL.

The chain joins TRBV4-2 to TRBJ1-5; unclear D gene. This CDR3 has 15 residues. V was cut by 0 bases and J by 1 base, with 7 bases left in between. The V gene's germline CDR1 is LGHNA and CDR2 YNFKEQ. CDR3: CASSQDHVSNQPQHF. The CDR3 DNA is TGTGCCAGCAGCCAAGATCACGTGAGCAATCAGCCCCAGCATTTT.

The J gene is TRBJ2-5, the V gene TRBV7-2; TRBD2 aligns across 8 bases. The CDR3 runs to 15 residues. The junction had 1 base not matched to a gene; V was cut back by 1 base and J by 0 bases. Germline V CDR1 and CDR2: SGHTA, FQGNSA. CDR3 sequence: CASSLGSGDQETQYF. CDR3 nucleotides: TGTGCCAGCAGCTTAGGTAGCGGGGACCAAGAGACCCAGTACTTC. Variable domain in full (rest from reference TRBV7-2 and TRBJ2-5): GAGVSQSPSNKVTEKGKDVELRCDPISGHTALYWYRQSLGQGLEFLIYFQGNSAPDKSGLPSDRFSAERTGGSVSTLTIQRTQQEDSAVYLCASSLGSGDQETQYFGPGTRLLVL.

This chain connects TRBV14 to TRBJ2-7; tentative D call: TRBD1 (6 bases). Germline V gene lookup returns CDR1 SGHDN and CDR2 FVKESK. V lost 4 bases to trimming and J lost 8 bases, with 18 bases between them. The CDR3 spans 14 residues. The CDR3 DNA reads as TGTGCCAGCAGCCTGACAGCTGGACAGATCAAGCAGTACTTC. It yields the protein CASSLTAGQIKQYF. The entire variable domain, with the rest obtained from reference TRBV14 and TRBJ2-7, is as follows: EAGVTQFPSHSVIEKGQTVTLRCDPISGHDNLYWYRRVMGKEIKFLLHFVKESKQDESGMPNNRFLAERTGGTYSTLKVQPAELEDSGVYFCASSLTAGQIKQYFGPGTRLTVT.

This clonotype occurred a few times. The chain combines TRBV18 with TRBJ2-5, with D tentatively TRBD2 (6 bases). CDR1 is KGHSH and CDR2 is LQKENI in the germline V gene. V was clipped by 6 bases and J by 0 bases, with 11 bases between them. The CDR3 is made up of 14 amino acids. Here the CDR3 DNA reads TGTGCCAGCTCCCGCGGAGGGGACCAAGAGACCCAGTACTTC. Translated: CASSRGGDQETQYF.

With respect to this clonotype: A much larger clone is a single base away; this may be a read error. Here the CDR3 reads CGARDSYNSPLHF. CDR3 sequence (DNA): TGCGGTGCTAGGGACAGCTATAATTCACCCCTCCACTTT. The chain uses TRBV20-1 and TRBJ1-6, with 7 bases aligning to TRBD1. The CDR3 runs 13 residues. Germline V gene sequence: CDR1 DFQATT, CDR2 SNEGSKA (reference sequence).

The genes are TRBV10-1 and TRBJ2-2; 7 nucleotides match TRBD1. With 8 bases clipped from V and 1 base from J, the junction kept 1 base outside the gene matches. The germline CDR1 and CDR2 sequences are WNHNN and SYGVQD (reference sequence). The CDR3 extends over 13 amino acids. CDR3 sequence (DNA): TGCGCCAGCGGGGACAGGAACACCGGGGAGCTGTTTTTT. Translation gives CASGDRNTGELFF.

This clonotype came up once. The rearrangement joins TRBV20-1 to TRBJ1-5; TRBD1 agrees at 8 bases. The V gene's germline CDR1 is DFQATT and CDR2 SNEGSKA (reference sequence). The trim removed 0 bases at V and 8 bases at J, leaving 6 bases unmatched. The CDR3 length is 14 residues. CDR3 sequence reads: CSAREGQAIKPQHF. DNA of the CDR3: TGCAGTGCTAGAGAGGGACAGGCAATCAAGCCCCAGCATTTT.

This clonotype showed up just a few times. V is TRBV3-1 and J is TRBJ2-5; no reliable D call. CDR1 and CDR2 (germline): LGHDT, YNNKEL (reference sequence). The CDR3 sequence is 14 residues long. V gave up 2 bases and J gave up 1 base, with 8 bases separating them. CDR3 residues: CASSQSLVQETQYF. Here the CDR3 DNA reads TGTGCCAGCAGCCAATCCCTAGTCCAAGAGACCCAGTACTTC.

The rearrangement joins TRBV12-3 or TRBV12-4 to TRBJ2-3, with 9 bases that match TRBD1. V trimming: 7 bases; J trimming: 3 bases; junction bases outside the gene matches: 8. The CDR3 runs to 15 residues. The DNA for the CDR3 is TGTGCCAGCAACCTGGACAGGGGACCTACAGATACGCAGTATTTT. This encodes CASNLDRGPTDTQYF.

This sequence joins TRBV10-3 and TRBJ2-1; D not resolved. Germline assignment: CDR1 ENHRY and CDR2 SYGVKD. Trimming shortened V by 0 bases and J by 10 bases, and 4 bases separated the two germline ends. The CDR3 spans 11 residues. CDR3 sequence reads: CAISESREQFF. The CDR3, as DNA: TGTGCCATCAGTGAGTCCAGGGAGCAGTTCTTC.